This T cell receptor (beta chain) was sequenced during a study of OX40 agonist ivuxolimab in advanced cancers. Some background on the complete study: Ivuxolimab was a fully human IgG2 agonistic monoclonal antibody targeting the costimulatory receptor OX40 (CD134). The dose-escalation cohort was about 83% male with a mean age of about 60 years, ranging from about 20 to 80. Three dose-escalation patients achieved partial responses, one with hepatocellular carcinoma and two with cutaneous melanoma. The paper reports the monotherapy dose-escalation portion (N of about 51 patients) of the phase I ivuxolimab trial. The point of sequencing TCRbeta in the periphery was to test whether ivuxolimab changed TCR sequence diversity and drove clonal T-cell expansion. Of the 50 or so patients in dose escalation, 19 had hepatocellular carcinoma, around 15 had melanoma, 9 had renal cell carcinoma and 9 had head and neck cancer. Intravenous ivuxolimab was administered to patients every 2 weeks at six dose levels: 0.01, 0.1, 0.3, 1.5, 3 and 10 mg/kg. Patients were allowed to have had prior anti-PD-1, anti-PD-L1 or anti-CTLA-4 therapy, and approximately 39% of the dose-escalation patients had been treated with checkpoint inhibitors.

What the research found in general, with its limitations: Low levels of normalized T-cell clonal expansion were also shown by some nonresponding patients. In the 0.1-3.0 mg/kg groups, partial responders were among the patients with the lowest normalized peripheral clonal expansion, particularly in CD8+ T cells. Clonal expansion of both CD4+ and CD8+ blood T cells was observed from baseline to week 6 at doses 0.1 to 3.0 mg/kg. After ivuxolimab, more expanded clones were found on average in CD8+ T cells than in CD4+ T cells. The antigen specificity of the peripheral T cells that underwent clonal expansion was not determined.

Patients with autoimmune disease history or receiving systemic immunosuppression were excluded from the trial. Peripheral blood for TCR sequencing was collected from all dose cohorts at baseline, on cycle 4 day 1, and on cycle 7 day 1. Samples came from an open-label, multicenter, first-in-human phase I dose-escalation trial of ivuxolimab. The trial enrolled adults with locally advanced or metastatic head and neck squamous cell, hepatocellular, melanoma or renal cell carcinoma. Before TCR sequencing, CD4+ and CD8+ T cells were separately sorted from peripheral blood. In regard to this clone: Its antigen remains unidentified. No base qualities exist here, and no much larger clone lies one base off it.

To sequence the TCRbeta CDR3 region, genomic DNA was isolated from the sorted cells. TCRbeta CDR3 regions were sequenced using the immunoSEQ Assay. Sourced from immuneACCESS, this table was stored by TCRdb with only in-frame sequences that have V and J called. A share of the clones is absent; for the studies checked, an unresolved V gene accounts for under half, and the remainder has no known explanation. The sample contains 70,000 or so clones, 87% of them found a single time. The ten top clones hold just over 2% of the sample. The CDR3, from cysteine to phenylalanine, totals 15 residues. Just CDR3 DNA is preserved here, 45 bases in frame from base 1. Trimming costs V 10 bases and J 2 bases, and their ends lie 18 bases apart. The germline V gene encodes CDR1 MNHNS and CDR2 SASEGT.

The sequence derives from an adult with an advanced solid tumor such as melanoma, head and neck, liver or kidney cancer. The chain was built from TRBV6-1 and TRBJ1-5; a weak D assignment points to TRBD1 (6 bases agree). Here the sequenced sample was CD4+ or CD8+ T cells sorted from blood, taken in a trial of the OX40 agonist ivuxolimab. The CDR3 region has the sequence CATLKQRQGNQPQHF. Read as DNA, the sequence is TGTGCCACACTAAAGCAAAGACAGGGCAATCAGCCCCAGCATTTT.